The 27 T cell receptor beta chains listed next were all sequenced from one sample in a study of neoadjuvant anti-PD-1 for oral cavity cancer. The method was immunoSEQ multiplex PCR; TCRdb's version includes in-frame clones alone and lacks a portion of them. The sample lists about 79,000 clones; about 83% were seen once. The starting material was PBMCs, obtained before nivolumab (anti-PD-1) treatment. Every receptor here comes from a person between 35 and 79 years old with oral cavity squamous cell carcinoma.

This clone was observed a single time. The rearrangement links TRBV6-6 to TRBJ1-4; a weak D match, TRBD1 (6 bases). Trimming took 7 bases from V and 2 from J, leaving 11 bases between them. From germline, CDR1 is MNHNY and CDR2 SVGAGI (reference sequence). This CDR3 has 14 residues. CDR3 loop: CASTEQGTNEKLFF. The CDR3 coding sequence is TGTGCCAGCACCGAACAGGGTACTAATGAAAAACTGTTTTTT.

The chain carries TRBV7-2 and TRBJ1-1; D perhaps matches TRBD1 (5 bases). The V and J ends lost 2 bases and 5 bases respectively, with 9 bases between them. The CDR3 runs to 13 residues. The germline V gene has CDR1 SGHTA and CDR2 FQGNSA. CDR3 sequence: CASSLQGWTEAFF. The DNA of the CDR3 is TGTGCCAGCAGCTTACAGGGATGGACTGAAGCTTTCTTT.

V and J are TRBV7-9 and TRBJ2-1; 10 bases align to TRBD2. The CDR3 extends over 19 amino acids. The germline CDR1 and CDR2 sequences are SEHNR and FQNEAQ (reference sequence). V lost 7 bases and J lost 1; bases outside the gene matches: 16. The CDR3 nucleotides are TGTGCCAGCAACACCCGAGCGGGGGGGCCGTTCGGGTCCTACAATGAGCAGTTCTTC. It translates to CASNTRAGGPFGSYNEQFF.

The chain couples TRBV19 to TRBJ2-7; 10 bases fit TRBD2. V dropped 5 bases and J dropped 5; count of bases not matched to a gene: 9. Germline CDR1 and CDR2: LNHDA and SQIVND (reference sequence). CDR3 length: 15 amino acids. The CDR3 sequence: CASSSSGRATNEQYF. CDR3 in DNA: TGTGCCAGTAGTTCAAGCGGGAGGGCTACCAACGAGCAGTACTTC.

For the CDR3, the DNA is TGTGCCAGTAGTAGTTTCGTGTTCGGCTCGACCAATTCACCCCTCCACTTT. It yields the protein CASSSFVFGSTNSPLHF. The rearrangement uses TRBV19 and TRBJ1-6; D is unresolved. The germline V and J ends were trimmed by 4 bases and 7 bases, with 20 bases remaining between them. Germline assignment: CDR1 LNHDA and CDR2 SQIVND (reference sequence). The CDR3 length is 17 residues. The variable domain in full, completed from reference TRBV19 and TRBJ1-6, reads DGGITQSPKYLFRKEGQNVTLSCEQNLNHDAMYWYRQDPGQGLRLIYYSQIVNDFQKGDIAEGYSVSREKKESFPLTVTSAQKNPTAFYLCASSSFVFGSTNSPLHFGNGTRLTVT.

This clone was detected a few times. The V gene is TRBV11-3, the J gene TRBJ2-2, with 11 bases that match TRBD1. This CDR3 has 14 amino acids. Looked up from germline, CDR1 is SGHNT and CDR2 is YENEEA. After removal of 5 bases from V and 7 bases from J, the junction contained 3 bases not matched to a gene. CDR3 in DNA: TGTGCCAGCAGCCGCGGGACAGGGGGCGGGGAGCTGTTTTTT. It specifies CASSRGTGGGELFF.

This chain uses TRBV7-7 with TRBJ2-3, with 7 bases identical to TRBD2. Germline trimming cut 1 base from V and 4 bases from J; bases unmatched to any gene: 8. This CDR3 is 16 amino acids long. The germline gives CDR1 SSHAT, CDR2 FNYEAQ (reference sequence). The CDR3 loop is CASSLGGGASADTQYF. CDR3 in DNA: TGTGCCAGCAGCTTAGGCGGGGGAGCCTCGGCAGATACGCAGTATTTT.

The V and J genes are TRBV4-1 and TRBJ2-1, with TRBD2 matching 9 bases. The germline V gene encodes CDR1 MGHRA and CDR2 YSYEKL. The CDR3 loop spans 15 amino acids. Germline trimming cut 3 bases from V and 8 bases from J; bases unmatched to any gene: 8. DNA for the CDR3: TGCGCCAGCAGCCATCTAGCGGGACGCTTCGATGAGCAGTTCTTC. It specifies CASSHLAGRFDEQFF.

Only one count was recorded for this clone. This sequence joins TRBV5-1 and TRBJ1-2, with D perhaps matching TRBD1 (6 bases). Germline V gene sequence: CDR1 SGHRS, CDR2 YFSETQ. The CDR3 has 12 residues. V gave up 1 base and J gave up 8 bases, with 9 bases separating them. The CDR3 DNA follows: TGCGCCAGCAGCTTGAAGGGGGAGGGCTACACCTTC. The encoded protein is CASSLKGEGYTF.

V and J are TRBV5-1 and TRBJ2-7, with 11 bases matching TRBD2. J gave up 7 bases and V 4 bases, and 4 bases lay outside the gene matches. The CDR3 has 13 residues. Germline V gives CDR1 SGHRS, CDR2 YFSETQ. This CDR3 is CASSMRTSGEQYF. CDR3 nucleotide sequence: TGCGCCAGCAGCATGAGGACTAGCGGGGAGCAGTACTTC.

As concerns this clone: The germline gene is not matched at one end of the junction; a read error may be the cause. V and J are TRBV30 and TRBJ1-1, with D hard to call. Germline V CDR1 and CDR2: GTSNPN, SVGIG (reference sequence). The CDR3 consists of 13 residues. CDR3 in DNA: TGTGCCCGGAGGGCCCCGTGGAACACTGAAGCTTTCTTT. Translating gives CARRAPWNTEAFF. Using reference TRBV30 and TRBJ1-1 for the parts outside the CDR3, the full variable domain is SQTIHQWPATLVQPVGSPLSLECTVEGTSNPNLYWYRQAAGRGLQLLFYSVGIGQISSEVPQNLSASRPQDRQFILSSKKLLLSDSGFYLCARRAPWNTEAFFGQGTRLTVV.

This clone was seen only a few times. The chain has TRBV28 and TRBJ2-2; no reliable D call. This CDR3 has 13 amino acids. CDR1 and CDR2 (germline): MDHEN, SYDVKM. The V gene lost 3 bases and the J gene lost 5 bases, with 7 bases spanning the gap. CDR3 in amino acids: CASSLGWTGELFF. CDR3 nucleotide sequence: TGTGCCAGCAGTTTGGGTTGGACCGGGGAGCTGTTTTTT.

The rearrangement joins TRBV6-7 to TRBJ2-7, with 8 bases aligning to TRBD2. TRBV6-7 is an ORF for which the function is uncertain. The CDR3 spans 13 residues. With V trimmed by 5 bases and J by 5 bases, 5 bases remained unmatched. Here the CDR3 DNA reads TGTGCCAGCAGTACCGGGGGGGGCCACGAGCAGTACTTC. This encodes CASSTGGGHEQYF.

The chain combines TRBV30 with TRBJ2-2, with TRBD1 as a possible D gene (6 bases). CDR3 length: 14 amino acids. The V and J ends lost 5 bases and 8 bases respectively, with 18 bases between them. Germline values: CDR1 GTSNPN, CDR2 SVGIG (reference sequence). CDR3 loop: CAWAEDSSTGELFF. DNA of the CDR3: TGTGCCTGGGCCGAGGACAGCTCGACGGGGGAGCTGTTTTTT.

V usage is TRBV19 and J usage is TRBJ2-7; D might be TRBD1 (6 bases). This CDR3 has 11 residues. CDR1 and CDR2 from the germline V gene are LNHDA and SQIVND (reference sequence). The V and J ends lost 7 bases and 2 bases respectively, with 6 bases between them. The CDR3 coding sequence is TGTGCCAGTACAGGGGCCTACGAGCAGTACTTC. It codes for CASTGAYEQYF. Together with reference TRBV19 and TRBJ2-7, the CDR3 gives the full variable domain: DGGITQSPKYLFRKEGQNVTLSCEQNLNHDAMYWYRQDPGQGLRLIYYSQIVNDFQKGDIAEGYSVSREKKESFPLTVTSAQKNPTAFYLCASTGAYEQYFGPGTRLTVT.

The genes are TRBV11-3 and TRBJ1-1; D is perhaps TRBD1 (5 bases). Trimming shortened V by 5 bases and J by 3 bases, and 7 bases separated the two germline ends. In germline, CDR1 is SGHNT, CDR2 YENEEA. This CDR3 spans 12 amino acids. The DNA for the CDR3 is TGTGCCAGCAGCCCAGGGTACACTGAAGCTTTCTTT. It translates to CASSPGYTEAFF.

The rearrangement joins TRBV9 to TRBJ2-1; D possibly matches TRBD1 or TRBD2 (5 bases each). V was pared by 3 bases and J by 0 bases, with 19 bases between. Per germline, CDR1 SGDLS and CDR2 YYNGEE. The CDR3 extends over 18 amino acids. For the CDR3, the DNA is TGTGCCAGCAGCGAGGGACCGTGGGGACGATCCTCCTACAATGAGCAGTTCTTC. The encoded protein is CASSEGPWGRSSYNEQFF. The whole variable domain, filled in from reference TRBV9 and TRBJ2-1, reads DSGVTQTPKHLITATGQRVTLRCSPRSGDLSVYWYQQSLDQGLQFLIQYYNGEERAKGNILERFSAQQFPDLHSELNLSSLELGDSALYFCASSEGPWGRSSYNEQFFGPGTRLTVL.

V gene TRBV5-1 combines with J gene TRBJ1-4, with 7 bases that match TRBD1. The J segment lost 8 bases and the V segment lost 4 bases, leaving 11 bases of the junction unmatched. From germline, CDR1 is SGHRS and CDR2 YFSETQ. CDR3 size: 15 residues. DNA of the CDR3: TGCGCCAGCAGCCCCCGGGAGACAGGGAGGGAAAAACTGTTTTTT. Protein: CASSPRETGREKLFF. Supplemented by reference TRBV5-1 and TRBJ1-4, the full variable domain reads KAGVTQTPRYLIKTRGQQVTLSCSPISGHRSVSWYQQTPGQGLQFLFEYFSETQRNKGNFPGRFSGRQFSNSRSEMNVSTLELGDSALYLCASSPRETGREKLFFGSGTQLSVL.

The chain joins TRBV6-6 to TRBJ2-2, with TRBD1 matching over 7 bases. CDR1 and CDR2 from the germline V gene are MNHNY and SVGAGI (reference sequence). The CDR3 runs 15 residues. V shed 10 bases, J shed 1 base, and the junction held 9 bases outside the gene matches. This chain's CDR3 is CATVSGGMNTGELFF. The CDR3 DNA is TGTGCCACCGTCTCAGGGGGTATGAACACCGGGGAGCTGTTTTTT.

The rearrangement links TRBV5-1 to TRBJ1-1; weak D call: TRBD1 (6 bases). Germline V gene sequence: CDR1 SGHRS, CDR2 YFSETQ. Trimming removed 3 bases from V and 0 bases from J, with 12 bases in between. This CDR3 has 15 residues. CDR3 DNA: TGCGCCAGCAGCTGGGGGACATCTATGAACACTGAAGCTTTCTTT. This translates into CASSWGTSMNTEAFF.

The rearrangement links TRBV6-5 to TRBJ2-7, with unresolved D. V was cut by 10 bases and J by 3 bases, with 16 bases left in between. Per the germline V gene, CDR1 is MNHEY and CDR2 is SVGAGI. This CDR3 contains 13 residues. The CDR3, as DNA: TGTGCCACCACCAATGCAACTTTCTACGAGCAGTACTTC. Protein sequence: CATTNATFYEQYF.

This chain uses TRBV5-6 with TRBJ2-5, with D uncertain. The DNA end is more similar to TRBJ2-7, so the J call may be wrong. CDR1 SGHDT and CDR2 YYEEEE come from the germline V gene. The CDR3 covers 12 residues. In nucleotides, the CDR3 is TGTGCCAGCAGCTTTGGACCGTACGAGCAGTACTTC. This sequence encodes CASSFGPYEQYF.

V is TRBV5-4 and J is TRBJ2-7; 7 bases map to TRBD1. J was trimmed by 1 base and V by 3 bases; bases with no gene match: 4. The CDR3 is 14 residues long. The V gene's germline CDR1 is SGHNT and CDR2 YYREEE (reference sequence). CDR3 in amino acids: CASSSTGKSYEQYF. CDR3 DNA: TGTGCCAGCAGCTCGACAGGGAAATCCTACGAGCAGTACTTC.

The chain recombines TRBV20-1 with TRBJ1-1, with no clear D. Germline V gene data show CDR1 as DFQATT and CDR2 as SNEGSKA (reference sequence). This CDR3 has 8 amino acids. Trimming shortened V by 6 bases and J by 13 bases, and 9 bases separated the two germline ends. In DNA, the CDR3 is TGCAGTGCCCCCAATGGTTTCTTT. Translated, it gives CSAPNGFF.

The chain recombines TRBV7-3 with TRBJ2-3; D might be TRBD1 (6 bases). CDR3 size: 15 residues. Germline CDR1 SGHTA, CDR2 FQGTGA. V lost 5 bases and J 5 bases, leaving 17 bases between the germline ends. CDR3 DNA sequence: TGTGCCAGCAGCCGCAACAGGGCAGGGGAAGATACGCAGTATTTT. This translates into CASSRNRAGEDTQYF.

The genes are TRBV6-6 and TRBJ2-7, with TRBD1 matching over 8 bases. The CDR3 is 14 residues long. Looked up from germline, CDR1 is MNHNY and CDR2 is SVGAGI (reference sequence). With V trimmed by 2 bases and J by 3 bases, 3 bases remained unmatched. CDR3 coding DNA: TGTGCCAGCAGTTACGTAGGACAGGGCTACGAGCAGTACTTC. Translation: CASSYVGQGYEQYF.

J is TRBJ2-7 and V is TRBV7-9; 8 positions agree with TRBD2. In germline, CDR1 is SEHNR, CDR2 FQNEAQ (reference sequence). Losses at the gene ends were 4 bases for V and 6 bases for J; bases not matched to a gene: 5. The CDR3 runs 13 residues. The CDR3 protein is CASSSGRASEQYF. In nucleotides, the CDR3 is TGTGCCAGCAGCTCCGGGAGGGCCTCCGAGCAGTACTTC.